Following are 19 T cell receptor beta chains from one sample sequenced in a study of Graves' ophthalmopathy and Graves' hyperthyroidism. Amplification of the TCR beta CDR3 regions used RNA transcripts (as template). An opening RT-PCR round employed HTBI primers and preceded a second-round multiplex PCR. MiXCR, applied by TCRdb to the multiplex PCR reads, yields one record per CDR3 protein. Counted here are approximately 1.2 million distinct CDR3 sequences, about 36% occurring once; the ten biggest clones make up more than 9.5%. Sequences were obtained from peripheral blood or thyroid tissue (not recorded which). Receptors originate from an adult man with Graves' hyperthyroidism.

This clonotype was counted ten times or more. CDR3 sequence: CASSLSIQTQYF. CDR3 nucleotides: TGTGCCAGCAGTTTGAGCATCCAGACCCAGTACTTC. The chain carries TRBV12-3 or TRBV12-4 and TRBJ2-5; D remains ambiguous. The CDR3 has 12 amino acids. V lost 3 bases to trimming and J lost 6 bases, with 8 bases between them.

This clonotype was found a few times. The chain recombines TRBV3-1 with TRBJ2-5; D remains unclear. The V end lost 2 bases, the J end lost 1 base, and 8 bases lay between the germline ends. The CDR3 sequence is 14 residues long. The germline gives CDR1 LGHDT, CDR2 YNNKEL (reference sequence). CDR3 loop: CASSQMVGQETQYF. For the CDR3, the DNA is TGTGCCAGCAGCCAAATGGTCGGCCAAGAGACCCAGTACTTC.

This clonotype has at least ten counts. The CDR3 coding sequence is TGCAGTGCTAGAGATGGGGGTCACGCGATTGAAAAACTGTTTTTT. Translated: CSARDGGHAIEKLFF. The chain combines TRBV20-1 with TRBJ1-4, with D possibly TRBD1 on 5 matching bases. The CDR3 contains 15 residues. The V gene lost 0 bases and the J gene lost 7 bases, with 15 bases spanning the gap. CDR1 is DFQATT, CDR2 SNEGSKA, per germline (reference sequence).

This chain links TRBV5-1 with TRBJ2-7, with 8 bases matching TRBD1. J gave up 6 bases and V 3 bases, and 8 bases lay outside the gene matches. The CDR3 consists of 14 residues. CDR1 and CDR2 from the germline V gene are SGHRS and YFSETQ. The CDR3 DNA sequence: TGCGCCAGCAGCTCCGGGACAGGTGATTTCGAGCAGTACTTC. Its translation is CASSSGTGDFEQYF. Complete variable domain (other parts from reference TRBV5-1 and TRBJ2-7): KAGVTQTPRYLIKTRGQQVTLSCSPISGHRSVSWYQQTPGQGLQFLFEYFSETQRNKGNFPGRFSGRQFSNSRSEMNVSTLELGDSALYLCASSSGTGDFEQYFGPGTRLTVT.

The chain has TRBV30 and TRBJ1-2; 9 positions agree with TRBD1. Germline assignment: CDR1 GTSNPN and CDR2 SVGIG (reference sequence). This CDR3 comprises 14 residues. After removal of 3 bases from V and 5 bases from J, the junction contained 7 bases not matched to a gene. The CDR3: CAWSSLGTGYGYTF. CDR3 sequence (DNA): TGTGCCTGGAGCTCTCTAGGGACAGGGTATGGCTACACCTTC. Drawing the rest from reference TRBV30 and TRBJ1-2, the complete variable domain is SQTIHQWPATLVQPVGSPLSLECTVEGTSNPNLYWYRQAAGRGLQLLFYSVGIGQISSEVPQNLSASRPQDRQFILSSKKLLLSDSGFYLCAWSSLGTGYGYTFGSGTRLTVV.

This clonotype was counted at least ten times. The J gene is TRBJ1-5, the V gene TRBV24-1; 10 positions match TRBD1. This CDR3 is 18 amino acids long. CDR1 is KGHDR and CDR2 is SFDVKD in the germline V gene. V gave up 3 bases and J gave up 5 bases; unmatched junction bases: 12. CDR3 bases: TGTGCCACCAGTGATAATACTCCGGACAGGGGGGGGGATCAGCCCCAGCATTTT. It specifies CATSDNTPDRGGDQPQHF.

The CDR3: CASSIWTGGVSPLHF. As DNA, the CDR3 is TGCGCCAGCAGCATTTGGACAGGCGGCGTCTCACCCCTCCACTTT. J is TRBJ1-6 and V is TRBV4-3, with 7 positions matching TRBD1. The CDR3 extends over 15 amino acids. Germline V gene sequence: CDR1 LGHNA, CDR2 YSLEER. The ends lost 5 bases at V and 10 bases at J; junction bases unmatched: 11.

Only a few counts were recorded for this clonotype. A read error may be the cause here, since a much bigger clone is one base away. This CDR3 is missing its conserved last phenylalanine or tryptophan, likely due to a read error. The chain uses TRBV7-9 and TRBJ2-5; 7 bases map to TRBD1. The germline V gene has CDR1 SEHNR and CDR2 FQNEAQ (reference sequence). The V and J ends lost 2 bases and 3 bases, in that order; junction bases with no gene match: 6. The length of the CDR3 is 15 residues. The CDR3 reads CASSLMGQGEETQYL. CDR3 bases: TGTGCCAGCAGCTTAATGGGTCAGGGGGAAGAGACCCAGTACCTC.

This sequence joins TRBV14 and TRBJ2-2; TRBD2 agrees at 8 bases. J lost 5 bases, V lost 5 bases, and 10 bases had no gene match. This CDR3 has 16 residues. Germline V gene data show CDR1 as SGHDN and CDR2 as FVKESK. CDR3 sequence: CASSVAGGGKTGELFF. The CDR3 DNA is TGTGCCAGCAGCGTCGCGGGAGGAGGGAAGACCGGGGAGCTGTTTTTT.

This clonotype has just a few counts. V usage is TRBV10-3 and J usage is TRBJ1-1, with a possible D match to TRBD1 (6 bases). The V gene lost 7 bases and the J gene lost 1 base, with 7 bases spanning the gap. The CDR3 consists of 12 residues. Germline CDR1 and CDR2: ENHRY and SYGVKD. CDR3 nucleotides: TGTGCCATCAAACAGGGGAACACTGAAGCTTTCTTT. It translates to CAIKQGNTEAFF.

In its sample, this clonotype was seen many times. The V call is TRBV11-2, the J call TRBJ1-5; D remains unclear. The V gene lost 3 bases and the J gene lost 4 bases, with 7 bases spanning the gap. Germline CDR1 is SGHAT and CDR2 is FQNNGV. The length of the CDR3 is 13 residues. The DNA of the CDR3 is TGTGCCAGCAGCTTGCAGCAAAATCAGCCCCAGCATTTT. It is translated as CASSLQQNQPQHF.

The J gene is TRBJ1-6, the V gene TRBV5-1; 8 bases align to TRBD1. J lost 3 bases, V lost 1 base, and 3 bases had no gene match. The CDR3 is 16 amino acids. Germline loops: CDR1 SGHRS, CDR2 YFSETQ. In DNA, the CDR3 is TGCGCCAGCAGCTTGTCAGGGACAGGCTATAATTCACCCCTCCACTTT. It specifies CASSLSGTGYNSPLHF.

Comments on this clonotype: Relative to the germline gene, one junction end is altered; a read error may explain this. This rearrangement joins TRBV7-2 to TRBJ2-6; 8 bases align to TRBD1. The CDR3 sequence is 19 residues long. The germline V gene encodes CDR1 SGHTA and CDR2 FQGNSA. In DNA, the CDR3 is TGCGCCAGCAGCCATCCGCCCGGGACAGGTATTGGAGGGGCCAACGTCCTGACTTTC. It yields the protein CASSHPPGTGIGGANVLTF.

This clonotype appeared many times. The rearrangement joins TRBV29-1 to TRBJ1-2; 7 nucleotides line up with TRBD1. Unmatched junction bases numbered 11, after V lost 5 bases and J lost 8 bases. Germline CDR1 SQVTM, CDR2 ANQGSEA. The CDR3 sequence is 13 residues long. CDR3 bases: TGCAGCGTTCGGAGACAGGGAGGAAGGGGCTACACCTTC. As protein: CSVRRQGGRGYTF.

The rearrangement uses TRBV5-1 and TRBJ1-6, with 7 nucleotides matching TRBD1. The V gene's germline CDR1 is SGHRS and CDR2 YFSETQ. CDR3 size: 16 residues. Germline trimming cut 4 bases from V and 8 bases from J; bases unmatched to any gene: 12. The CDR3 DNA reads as TGCGCCAGCAGCGAAGGGACAGAAAGAGAACATTCACCCCTCCACTTT. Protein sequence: CASSEGTEREHSPLHF.

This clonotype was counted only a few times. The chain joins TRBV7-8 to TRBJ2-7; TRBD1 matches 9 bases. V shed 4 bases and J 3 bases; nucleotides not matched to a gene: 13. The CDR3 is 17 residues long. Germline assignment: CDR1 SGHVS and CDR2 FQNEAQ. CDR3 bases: TGTGCCAGCAGCTCAAGCGGGACAGGGCATAGGGGCTACGAGCAGTACTTC. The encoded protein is CASSSSGTGHRGYEQYF.

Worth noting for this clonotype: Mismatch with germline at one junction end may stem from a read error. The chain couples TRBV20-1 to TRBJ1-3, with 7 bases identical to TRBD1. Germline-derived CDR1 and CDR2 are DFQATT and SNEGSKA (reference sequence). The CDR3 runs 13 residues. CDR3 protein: CSARRQGQNTLYF. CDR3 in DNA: TGCAGTGCTAGAAGACAGGGCCAAAACACCTTATATTTT.

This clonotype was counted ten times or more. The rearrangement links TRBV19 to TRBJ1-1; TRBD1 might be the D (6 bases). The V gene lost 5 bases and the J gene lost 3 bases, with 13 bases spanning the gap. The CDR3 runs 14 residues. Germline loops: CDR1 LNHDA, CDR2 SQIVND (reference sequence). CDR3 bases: TGTGCCAGTAGTTCCTACGGGGGCGACACTGAAGCTTTCTTT. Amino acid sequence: CASSSYGGDTEAFF.

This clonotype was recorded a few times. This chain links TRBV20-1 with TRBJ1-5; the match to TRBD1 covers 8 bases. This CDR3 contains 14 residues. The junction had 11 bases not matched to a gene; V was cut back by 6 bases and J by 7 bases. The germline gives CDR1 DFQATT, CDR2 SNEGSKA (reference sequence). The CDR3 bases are TGCAGTGCCGCCAAGACAGGGGCTTTGCAGCCCCAGCATTTT. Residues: CSAAKTGALQPQHF.